Presented here are 14 T cell receptor beta chains from one specimen sequenced in a study of monozygotic twins with inflammatory bowel disease. Reprocessing the 5' RACE reads, TCRdb reports a single entry for every CDR3 protein and omits DNA. This listing includes 85,000 to 110,000 distinct CDR3 sequences. The sequenced sample consisted of blood. These receptors originate from a human donor with ulcerative colitis or Crohn's disease, or a healthy co-twin of an affected twin (not recorded which).

The rearrangement uses TRBV6-1 and TRBJ2-1; as DNA is missing, the TRBD2 call by TCRdb cannot be tested. CDR1 and CDR2 from the germline V gene are MNHNS and SASEGT. The CDR3 length is 14 residues. The CDR3 sequence: CASRGRPTYNEQFF.

The rearrangement joins TRBV6-2 or TRBV6-3 to TRBJ2-3; with no DNA, the TCRdb D assignment of TRBD2 cannot be verified. Germline CDR1 and CDR2: MNHEY and SVGEGT. The CDR3 totals 15 residues. The CDR3: CASSNSGGAGDTQYF.

The rearrangement links TRBV10-3 to TRBJ2-5; no DNA is available, so the TRBD1 call from TCRdb remains unchecked. Germline assignment: CDR1 ENHRY and CDR2 SYGVKD. The CDR3 length is 16 residues. CDR3 amino acids: CAISERAGVSRETQYF.

CDR3 protein: CASRPDRALAGELFF. The V gene is TRBV5-1, the J gene TRBJ2-2; TCRdb gives TRBD1 as the D gene, but with no DNA this cannot be confirmed. Germline V CDR1 and CDR2: SGHRS, YFSETQ. This CDR3 comprises 15 residues.

The chain has TRBV11-2 and TRBJ2-1; without DNA, the TCRdb call of TRBD2 cannot be checked. Germline values: CDR1 SGHAT, CDR2 FQNNGV. This CDR3 spans 16 amino acids. CDR3 region: CASSLVARSGTNEQFF.

The chain is built from TRBV11-3 and TRBJ2-7; TCRdb indicates TRBD1, and absent DNA this call remains unverified. The CDR3 loop spans 13 amino acids. CDR1 and CDR2 (germline): SGHNT, YENEEA. CDR3 sequence reads: CASSRQGHYEQYF.

The chain's CDR3 is CASSVGTGYGYTF. J is TRBJ1-2 and V is TRBV10-2; TCRdb calls TRBD1, which cannot be checked without DNA. CDR1 and CDR2 (germline): WSHSY, SAAADI. There are 13 residues in the CDR3.

The V gene is TRBV11-2, the J gene TRBJ2-7. The CDR3 length is 16 residues. Germline CDR1 is SGHAT and CDR2 is FQNNGV. CDR3 amino acids: CASSLRGDGLRYEQYF.

The chain combines TRBV5-1 with TRBJ2-1; TCRdb outputs TRBD2, but without DNA this stays unchecked. Germline V gene lookup returns CDR1 SGHRS and CDR2 YFSETQ. This CDR3 is 14 amino acids long. CDR3 residues: CASSLGKEGNEQFF.

J is TRBJ2-4 and V is TRBV14; the TRBD2 assignment by TCRdb is unverifiable without DNA. The CDR3 is made up of 13 amino acids. CDR1 SGHDN and CDR2 FVKESK come from the germline V gene. CDR3 residues: CASSQVPSTIQYF.

V gene TRBV7-9 combines with J gene TRBJ1-1. Germline V gives CDR1 SEHNR, CDR2 FQNEAQ (reference sequence). The CDR3 totals 14 residues. The CDR3 sequence is CASSLDAGGTEAFF.

This chain joins TRBV5-1 and TRBJ1-1; TCRdb reports TRBD1, a call that lacks DNA to check it against. Germline V gene data show CDR1 as SGHRS and CDR2 as YFSETQ. The CDR3 consists of 15 residues. This CDR3 is CASSFTGTENTEAFF.

The gene calls are TRBV4-1 and TRBJ2-4; TCRdb names TRBD2, which stays unverified in the absence of DNA. Germline V lookup: CDR1 MGHRA, CDR2 YSYEKL. This CDR3 region has 21 residues. CDR3 amino acids: CASSQELSWNAGGLSKNIQYF.

The CDR3: CAIKQGRVTDTQYF. The chain recombines TRBV12-3 or TRBV12-4 with TRBJ2-3; TCRdb calls TRBD1, which cannot be checked without DNA. This CDR3 comprises 14 residues.